The 9 T cell receptor beta chains presented below share a single source sample, sequenced in a study of blood T cell repertoires in COVID-19. Clones were read by immunoSEQ multiplex PCR, and TCRdb kept only the in-frame ones, dropping some. The sample contains about 250,000 clones, roughly 84% of which appear only once. Sequenced input: peripheral blood. Receptor source: a woman aged 40 to 50 with active or convalescent COVID-19.

The chain recombines TRBV27 with TRBJ1-6; D call uncertain. V shed 2 bases and J shed 0 bases, with 8 bases lying between them. Germline CDR1 and CDR2: MNHEY and SMNVEV (reference sequence). This CDR3 contains 16 residues. CDR3 region: CASSLRRSSYNSPLHF. The CDR3 DNA reads TGTGCCAGCAGTTTAAGGCGGAGCTCCTATAATTCACCCCTCCACTTT.

The chain carries TRBV5-4 and TRBJ2-5; the match to TRBD2 covers 11 bases. The trim removed 5 bases at V and 4 bases at J, leaving 10 bases unmatched. CDR1 SGHNT and CDR2 YYREEE come from the germline V gene (reference sequence). This CDR3 is 16 amino acids long. For the CDR3, the DNA is TGTGCCAGCAGTTCCGTAGCGGGGGGGCTCGGAGAGACCCAGTACTTC. It translates to CASSSVAGGLGETQYF.

Worth noting for this clone: One junction end does not reproduce the germline sequence, and a read error may be involved. The V and J genes are TRBV3-1 (or the pseudogene TRBV3-2) and TRBJ1-2; weak D call: TRBD1 (5 bases). CDR1 is LGHDT and CDR2 is YNNKEL in the germline V gene (reference sequence). CDR3 length: 16 amino acids. In DNA, the CDR3 is TGTGCCAGCAGCAAAGAAAGCGGGGCGGCGGCCTATGGCTACACCTTC. Protein product: CASSKESGAAAYGYTF.

The rearrangement uses TRBV7-6 and TRBJ2-1; 10 bases match TRBD2. After removal of 1 base from V and 7 bases from J, the junction contained 4 bases not matched to a gene. Germline V CDR1 and CDR2: SGHVS, FNYEAQ. The CDR3 is 15 amino acids. DNA of the CDR3: TGTGCCAGCAGCTTAGGAGCGGGGGGGCGTAATGAGCAGTTCTTC. Translation gives CASSLGAGGRNEQFF.

The V and J genes are TRBV5-6 and TRBJ1-6; a possible D gene is TRBD1 (5 bases). The CDR3 is 16 residues long. Deletions cut 4 bases from V and 0 bases from J, with 11 bases between. CDR1 is SGHDT and CDR2 is YYEEEE in the germline V gene. CDR3 residues: CASSLDSSSYNSPLHF. The CDR3 region has the DNA TGTGCCAGCAGCCTCGACAGCAGCTCCTATAATTCACCCCTCCACTTT.

This sequence joins TRBV6-5 and TRBJ1-2, with TRBD1 matching over 9 bases. The CDR3 is 16 amino acids. Per germline, CDR1 MNHEY and CDR2 SVGAGI. Trimming removed 0 bases from V and 4 bases from J; junction bases left unmatched: 6. CDR3 sequence reads: CASSYSTTGGRYGYTF. For the CDR3, the DNA is TGTGCCAGCAGTTACTCAACAACAGGGGGCCGCTATGGCTACACCTTC.

This clone has a count of ten or more. The CDR3 spells CASSYPGGGAGETQYF. In nucleotides, the CDR3 is TGTGCCAGCAGTTACCCGGGCGGGGGGGCCGGAGAGACCCAGTACTTC. This chain links TRBV6-6 with TRBJ2-5, with 9 positions matching TRBD2. Germline values: CDR1 MNHNY, CDR2 SVGAGI (reference sequence). The CDR3 totals 16 residues. The ends lost 2 bases at V and 4 bases at J; junction bases unmatched: 8.

The chain has TRBV6-6 and TRBJ1-1; D possibly corresponds to TRBD1 (6 bases). V was pared by 2 bases and J by 6 bases, with 19 bases between. Looked up from germline, CDR1 is MNHNY and CDR2 is SVGAGI (reference sequence). CDR3 size: 16 residues. CDR3 loop: CASSYPERDTYPEAFF. The CDR3 DNA sequence: TGTGCCAGCAGTTACCCGGAGCGGGACACCTACCCTGAAGCTTTCTTT.

The chain links TRBV7-3 to TRBJ2-1, with 7 positions matching TRBD2. The V segment lost 2 bases and the J segment 4 bases; nucleotides outside the gene matches: 5. The germline V gene has CDR1 SGHTA and CDR2 FQGTGA. This CDR3 has 15 residues. The DNA of the CDR3 is TGTGCCAGCAGCTTACTCGCGGGGGTTTACAATGAGCAGTTCTTC. This encodes CASSLLAGVYNEQFF.